Ten or more counts support the clone carrying this T cell receptor beta chain. No antigen is known for it. TCR beta CDR3 amplification used RNA transcripts. First-round RT-PCR employed HTBI primers, with a second-round multiplex PCR after it. MiXCR, applied by TCRdb to the multiplex PCR reads, yields one record per CDR3 protein. The repertoire consists of under 200,000 distinct CDR3 sequences, with more than 30% occurring once and the leading ten covering 4.5% to 6%. Germline-derived CDR1 and CDR2 are ENHRY and SYGVKD. Trimming removed 7 bases from V and 0 bases from J, with 9 bases in between. CDR3 length: 13 amino acids. The data originate from a study of Graves' ophthalmopathy and Graves' hyperthyroidism. Study at large: Pretreatment peripheral blood was obtained at initial diagnosis.

The study, taken as a whole, reports: Using a 13-signature model, the authors split ophthalmopathy from stable hyperthyroidism, with around 85% sensitivity and approximately 80% specificity.

This sequence originates from a woman between 35 and 50 years old with Graves' ophthalmopathy. The chain joins TRBV10-3 to TRBJ1-1; TRBD1 might be the D (5 bases). The sample comprised peripheral blood. The CDR3 region is CAIKGPVNTEAFF. CDR3 DNA sequence: TGTGCCATCAAGGGACCCGTGAACACTGAAGCTTTCTTT.